The 16 T cell receptor beta chains reported below all come from one sample, sequenced in a study of blood T cell repertoires in COVID-19. TCRdb's table, derived via immunoSEQ multiplex PCR, lists solely in-frame clones and lacks some. The data hold 140,000 to 150,000 clones, with 70% to 90% observed a single time. Sequences were obtained from PBMCs or T cells enriched from blood (not recorded which). These receptors all come from a man in his fifties or sixties who had recovered from COVID-19.

This clone was counted only a few times. The chain couples TRBV11-1 to TRBJ2-5; TRBD1 matches 8 bases. V gave up 5 bases and J gave up 5 bases; unmatched junction bases: 7. Germline CDR1 and CDR2: SGHAT and FQDESV (reference sequence). The CDR3 sequence is 14 residues long. CDR3 in amino acids: CASSPGQGGETQYF. The CDR3 region has the DNA TGTGCCAGCAGCCCAGGACAGGGAGGCGAGACCCAGTACTTC.

The V and J genes are TRBV3-1 (or the pseudogene TRBV3-2) and TRBJ2-3; 8 positions match TRBD2. The junction had 10 bases not matched to a gene; V was cut back by 3 bases and J by 5 bases. This CDR3 contains 16 residues. In germline, CDR1 is LGHDT, CDR2 YNNKEL (reference sequence). CDR3 protein: CASSHRGGIWGDTQYF. Written as DNA, the CDR3 is TGTGCCAGCAGCCATCGGGGGGGAATTTGGGGAGATACGCAGTATTTT.

The chain employs TRBV27 and TRBJ2-5; no clear D. V was cut by 5 bases and J by 0 bases, with 13 bases left in between. The V gene's germline CDR1 is MNHEY and CDR2 SMNVEV (reference sequence). The CDR3 spans 15 residues. The CDR3: CASSPLDTYQETQYF. DNA of the CDR3: TGTGCCAGCAGTCCGCTCGACACCTACCAAGAGACCCAGTACTTC.

The chain has TRBV30 and TRBJ1-5; D is undetermined. The V end lost 0 bases, the J end lost 7 bases, and 10 bases lay between the germline ends. Germline CDR1 is GTSNPN and CDR2 is SVGIG (reference sequence). The CDR3 sequence is 13 residues long. CDR3 amino acids: CAWSVGGEQPQHF. The DNA for the CDR3 is TGTGCCTGGAGTGTAGGAGGAGAGCAGCCCCAGCATTTT.

This chain connects TRBV29-1 to TRBJ1-5; no clear D. This CDR3 is built from 11 residues. Between the trimmed V and J ends, which lost 3 bases and 9 bases, there was a span of 9 bases. Germline V gene lookup returns CDR1 SQVTM and CDR2 ANQGSEA. The CDR3, as DNA: TGCAGCGTTGACAGTGGCGGGCCCCAGCATTTT. As protein: CSVDSGGPQHF.

The CDR3 loop is CAWTGGGSRNEQFF. The CDR3, as DNA: TGTGCCTGGACGGGGGGCGGGAGTCGGAATGAGCAGTTCTTC. This rearrangement joins TRBV30 to TRBJ2-1; a weak D match, TRBD2 (7 bases). Trimming cost V 4 bases and J 7 bases, with 17 bases left between them. CDR3 length equals 14 residues. CDR1 and CDR2 from the germline V gene are GTSNPN and SVGIG (reference sequence).

V is TRBV4-2 and J is TRBJ1-4; the D gene is possibly TRBD1 (6 bases). CDR1 LGHNA and CDR2 YNFKEQ come from the germline V gene. Trimming stripped 1 base from V and 5 bases from J, with 11 bases between. This CDR3 is 15 amino acids long. The DNA of the CDR3 is TGTGCCAGCAGCCAAGCTCCCGGACAGAATGAAAAACTGTTTTTT. Translated, it gives CASSQAPGQNEKLFF.

This clone appeared a few times. The chain links TRBV7-9 to TRBJ2-2; 8 nucleotides match TRBD1. From germline, CDR1 is SEHNR and CDR2 FQNEAQ (reference sequence). Losses at the gene ends were 4 bases for V and 0 bases for J; bases not matched to a gene: 7. CDR3 length: 17 residues. The CDR3 sequence: CASSWRQGRSNTGELFF. Here the CDR3 DNA reads TGTGCCAGCAGCTGGCGACAGGGGCGATCGAACACCGGGGAGCTGTTTTTT.

This chain connects TRBV4-3 to TRBJ1-4; D remains unclear. CDR3 length: 16 residues. V gave up 1 base and J gave up 4 bases, with 13 bases separating them. CDR1 is LGHNA, CDR2 YSLEER, per germline. The CDR3 loop reads CASSQVTADFNEKLFF. DNA of the CDR3: TGCGCCAGCAGCCAAGTGACTGCAGACTTTAATGAAAAACTGTTTTTT.

This sequence joins TRBV6-2 or TRBV6-3 and TRBJ2-5, with 8 bases lining up with TRBD1. The junction had 1 base not matched to a gene; V was cut back by 2 bases and J by 5 bases. The germline V gene encodes CDR1 MNHEY and CDR2 SVGEGT. This CDR3 has 13 residues. The CDR3 reads CASSYRQGETQYF. The CDR3 DNA reads TGTGCCAGCAGTTACAGACAGGGGGAGACCCAGTACTTC.

This chain links TRBV29-1 with TRBJ2-5; perhaps TRBD2 as D (6 bases). Trimming removed 4 bases at V and 4 bases at J, with 7 bases between. Germline V lookup: CDR1 SQVTM, CDR2 ANQGSEA. This CDR3 has 11 residues. In DNA form, the CDR3 reads TGCAGCGTTGTAGCGGTAGAGACCCAGTACTTC. Translating it yields CSVVAVETQYF.

The chain combines TRBV5-6 with TRBJ2-1, with 11 bases that match TRBD2. V lost 3 bases, J lost 9 bases, and 2 bases stayed unmatched. In germline, CDR1 is SGHDT, CDR2 YYEEEE. The CDR3 loop spans 13 amino acids. The CDR3 reads CASSSLAGAEQFF. The CDR3 nucleotides read TGTGCCAGCAGCTCACTAGCGGGAGCTGAGCAGTTCTTC.

V is TRBV6-6 and J is TRBJ2-4; D might be TRBD1 (5 bases). The CDR3 loop spans 15 amino acids. The V and J ends lost 5 bases and 1 base respectively, with 12 bases between them. CDR1 and CDR2 from the germline V gene are MNHNY and SVGAGI (reference sequence). Here the CDR3 DNA reads TGTGCCAGCAGTAGGGGCCACGGGGCCAAAAACATTCAGTACTTC. Translating gives CASSRGHGAKNIQYF.

The V and J genes are TRBV2 and TRBJ2-1; TRBD2 matches at 7 bases. This CDR3 spans 13 amino acids. The germline CDR1 and CDR2 sequences are SNHLY and FYNNEI. V lost 8 bases and J lost 5; bases outside the gene matches: 6. In nucleotides, the CDR3 is TGTGCCAGCTACCGGACTAGAAACAATGAGCAGTTCTTC. Its translation: CASYRTRNNEQFF. The full variable domain, completed using reference TRBV2 and TRBJ2-1, is EPEVTQTPSHQVTQMGQEVILRCVPISNHLYFYWYRQILGQKVEFLVSFYNNEISEKSEIFDDQFSVERPDGSNFTLKIRSTKLEDSAMYFCASYRTRNNEQFFGPGTRLTVL.

The rearrangement uses TRBV5-1 and TRBJ1-4; TRBD1 aligns across 11 bases. J was trimmed by 8 bases and V by 4 bases; bases with no gene match: 4. The CDR3 spans 14 residues. The germline CDR1 and CDR2 sequences are SGHRS and YFSETQ. CDR3 in amino acids: CASSPGQGGEKLFF. The CDR3 nucleotides are TGCGCCAGCAGCCCGGGACAGGGGGGCGAAAAACTGTTTTTT.

The V and J genes are TRBV7-9 and TRBJ2-5; TRBD2 matches 9 bases. J was trimmed by 5 bases and V by 3 bases; bases with no gene match: 4. CDR1 and CDR2 from the germline V gene are SEHNR and FQNEAQ (reference sequence). The CDR3 has 14 amino acids. Here the CDR3 DNA reads TGTGCCAGCAGCTTGGCGGGAGGGGGTGAGACCCAGTACTTC. It is translated as CASSLAGGGETQYF.